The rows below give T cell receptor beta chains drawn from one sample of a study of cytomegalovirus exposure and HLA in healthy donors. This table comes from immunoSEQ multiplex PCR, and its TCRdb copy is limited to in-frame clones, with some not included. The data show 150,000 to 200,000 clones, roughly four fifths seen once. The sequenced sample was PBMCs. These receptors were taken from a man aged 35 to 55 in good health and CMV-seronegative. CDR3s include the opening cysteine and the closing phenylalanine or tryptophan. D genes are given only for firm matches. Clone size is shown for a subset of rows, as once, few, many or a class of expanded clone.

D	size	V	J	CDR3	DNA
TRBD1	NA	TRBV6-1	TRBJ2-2	CASRGTGSAGELFF	TGTGCCAGCAGAGGGACAGGATCCGCCGGGGAGCTGTTTTTT
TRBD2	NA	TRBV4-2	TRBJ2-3	CASSQGGGDTDTQYF	TGTGCCAGCAGCCAAGGCGGGGGGGACACAGATACGCAGTATTTT
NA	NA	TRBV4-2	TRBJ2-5	CASSQAGGRETQYF	TGTGCCAGCAGCCAAGCGGGGGGCCGGGAGACCCAGTACTTC
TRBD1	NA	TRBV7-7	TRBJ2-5	CASSLGTGGETQYF	TGTGCTAGCAGCTTAGGTACAGGGGGGGAGACCCAGTACTTC
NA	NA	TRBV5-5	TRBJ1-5	CASSLGQTNQPQHF	TGTGCCAGCAGCTTGGGACAGACTAATCAGCCCCAGCATTTT
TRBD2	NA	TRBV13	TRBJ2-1	CASSYSPSGGPNEQFF	TGTGCCAGCAGCTATTCTCCTAGCGGGGGCCCTAATGAGCAGTTCTTC
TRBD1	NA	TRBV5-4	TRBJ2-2	CASSSFVTGGTGELFF	TGTGCCAGCAGCTCGTTTGTTACAGGGGGCACCGGGGAGCTGTTTTTT
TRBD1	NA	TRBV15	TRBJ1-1	CATSKVTGLNTEAFF	TGTGCCACCAGCAAAGTGACAGGGCTGAACACTGAAGCTTTCTTT
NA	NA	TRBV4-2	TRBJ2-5	CASSQGTQGVQETQYF	TGTGCCAGCAGCCAAGGGACCCAAGGGGTCCAAGAGACCCAGTACTTC
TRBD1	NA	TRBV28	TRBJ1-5	CASRSGGAGNQPQHF	TGTGCCAGCAGATCAGGGGGCGCGGGCAATCAGCCCCAGCATTTT
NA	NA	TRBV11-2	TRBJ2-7	CASSNVGAGAPEQYF	TGTGCCAGCAGCAATGTGGGCGCAGGGGCCCCGGAGCAGTACTTC
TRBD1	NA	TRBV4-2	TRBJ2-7	CASSLRGQGFEQYF	TGTGCCAGCAGCCTCCGGGGACAGGGGTTCGAGCAGTACTTC
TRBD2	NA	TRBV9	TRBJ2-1	CASSVLGRLAGGSSYNEQFF	TGTGCCAGTAGCGTCCTTGGGAGACTAGCGGGGGGAAGCTCCTACAATGAGCAGTTCTTC
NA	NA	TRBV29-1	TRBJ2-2	CSVVAGDTGELFF	TGCAGCGTTGTAGCAGGGGACACCGGGGAGCTGTTTTTT
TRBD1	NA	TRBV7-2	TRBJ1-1	CASSLSTGPTEAFF	TGTGCCAGCAGCTTATCGACAGGGCCCACTGAAGCTTTCTTT
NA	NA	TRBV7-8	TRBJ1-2	CASSSPRTYGYTF	TGTGCCAGCAGCTCTCCGAGAACCTATGGCTACACCTTC
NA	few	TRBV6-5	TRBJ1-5	CASRIGTYSNQPQHF	TGTGCCAGCAGGATAGGGACTTATAGCAATCAGCCCCAGCATTTT
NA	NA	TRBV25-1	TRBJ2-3	CASSEIIAASTQYF	TGTGCCAGCAGTGAAATTATCGCAGCGAGTACGCAGTATTTT
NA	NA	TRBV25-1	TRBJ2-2	CASQGHGNTGELFF	TGTGCCAGCCAGGGGCACGGGAACACCGGGGAGCTGTTTTTT
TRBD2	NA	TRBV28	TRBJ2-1	CASSYYSGGNEQFF	TGTGCCAGCAGTTATTATAGCGGGGGTAATGAGCAGTTCTTC
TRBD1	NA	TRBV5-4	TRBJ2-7	CASSTPGQGYEQYF	TGTGCCAGCAGCACTCCGGGACAGGGGTACGAGCAGTACTTC
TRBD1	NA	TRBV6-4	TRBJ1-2	CASSSDRGLGYTF	TGTGCCAGCAGTTCCGACAGGGGCCTTGGCTACACCTTC
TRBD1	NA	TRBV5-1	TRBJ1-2	CASSLLDRGHGYTF	TGCGCCAGCAGCCTATTGGACAGGGGGCACGGCTACACCTTC
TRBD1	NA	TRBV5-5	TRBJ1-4	CASSSGQGAGVEKLFF	TGTGCCAGCAGCTCCGGACAGGGGGCCGGGGTTGAAAAACTGTTTTTT
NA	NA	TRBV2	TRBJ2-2	CASSLGGNTGELFF	TGTGCCAGCTCCTTGGGGGGGAACACCGGGGAGCTGTTTTTT
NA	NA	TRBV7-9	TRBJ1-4	CASSLAAAGANEKLFF	TGTGCCAGCAGCTTAGCGGCGGCGGGGGCCAATGAAAAACTGTTTTTT
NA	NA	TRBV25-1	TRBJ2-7	CASTPKGAFTSYEQYF	TGTGCCAGCACCCCAAAAGGGGCCTTCACATCCTACGAGCAGTACTTC
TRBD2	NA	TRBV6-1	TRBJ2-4	CASSGTSGGGTKNIQYF	TGTGCCAGCAGTGGTACTAGCGGGGGGGGGACCAAAAACATTCAGTACTTC
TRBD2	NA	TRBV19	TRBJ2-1	CASSIRGGGTYNEQFF	TGTGCCAGTAGTATTCGAGGCGGGGGTACCTACAATGAGCAGTTCTTC
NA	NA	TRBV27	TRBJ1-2	CASSSPQGSGYTF	TGTGCCAGCAGTTCGCCCCAGGGCTCTGGCTACACCTTC
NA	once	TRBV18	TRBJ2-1	CASSRPGQRENEQFF	TGTGCCAGCTCACGCCCAGGGCAGCGAGAGAATGAGCAGTTCTTC
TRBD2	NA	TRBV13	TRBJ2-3	CASSVALAGGDTQYF	TGTGCCAGCAGCGTCGCACTAGCGGGGGGGGATACGCAGTATTTT
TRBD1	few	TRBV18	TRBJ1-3	CASTQGAGGNTIYF	TGTGCCAGCACACAGGGGGCAGGAGGAAACACCATATATTTT
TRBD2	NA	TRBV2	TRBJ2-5	CASMPSGGFRETQYF	TGTGCCAGCATGCCTAGCGGGGGTTTTCGAGAGACCCAGTACTTC
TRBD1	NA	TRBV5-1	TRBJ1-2	CASSLAGTGYGYTF	TGCGCCAGCAGCTTGGCCGGGACAGGTTATGGCTACACCTTC
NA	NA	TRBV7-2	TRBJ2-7	CASSLVGGNEQYF	TGTGCCAGCAGCTTAGTGGGCGGGAACGAGCAGTACTTC
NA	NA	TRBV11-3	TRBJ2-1	CASSLVGHYNEQFF	TGTGCCAGCAGCTTAGTGGGGCACTACAATGAGCAGTTCTTC
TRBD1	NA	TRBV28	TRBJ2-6	CASSYDRGSGANVLTF	TGTGCCAGCAGTTACGACAGGGGATCTGGGGCCAACGTCCTGACTTTC
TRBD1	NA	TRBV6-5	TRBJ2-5	CASSTGGNPSETQYF	TGTGCCAGTTCAACAGGGGGCAACCCTTCAGAGACCCAGTACTTC
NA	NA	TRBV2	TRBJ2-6	CASSGGNPGVLTF	TGTGCCAGCAGTGGGGGCAACCCCGGCGTCCTGACTTTC
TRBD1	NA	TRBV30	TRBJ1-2	CAWSRDRGVGDYGYTF	TGTGCCTGGAGTAGGGACAGGGGGGTGGGAGACTATGGCTACACCTTC
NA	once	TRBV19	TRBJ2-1	CASSGPNEQFF	TGTGCCAGTAGTGGCCCCAATGAGCAGTTCTTC
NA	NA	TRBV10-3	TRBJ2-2	CAIRQTGALNTGELFF	TGTGCCATCAGGCAGACAGGCGCCTTGAACACCGGGGAGCTGTTTTTT
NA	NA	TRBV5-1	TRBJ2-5	CASSFRDLETQYF	TGCGCCAGCAGCTTCAGGGATTTAGAGACCCAGTACTTC
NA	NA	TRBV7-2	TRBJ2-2	CASSRPGVWTGELFF	TGTGCCAGCAGCAGGCCAGGGGTATGGACCGGGGAGCTGTTTTTT
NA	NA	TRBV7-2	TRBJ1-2	CASSLGGDYGYTF	TGTGCCAGCAGCTTAGGGGGGGACTATGGCTACACCTTC
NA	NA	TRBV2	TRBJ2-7	CASSLYEQYF	TGTGCCAGCAGTCTCTACGAGCAGTACTTC
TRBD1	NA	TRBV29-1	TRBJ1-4	CSVWDRASGGEKLFF	TGCAGCGTTTGGGACAGGGCGAGCGGGGGGGAAAAACTGTTTTTT
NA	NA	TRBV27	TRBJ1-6	CASSFRTEPSYNSPLHF	TGTGCCAGCAGTTTCCGGACTGAGCCCTCCTATAATTCACCCCTCCACTTT
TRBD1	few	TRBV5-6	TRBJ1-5	CASSFGQGGQPQHF	TGTGCCAGCAGCTTCGGACAGGGAGGTCAGCCCCAGCATTTT
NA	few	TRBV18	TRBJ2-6	CASAKGVPGANVLTF	TGTGCCAGCGCAAAAGGAGTTCCTGGGGCCAACGTCCTGACTTTC
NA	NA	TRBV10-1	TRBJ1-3	CASRGGGAGNTIYF	TGCGCCAGCAGGGGGGGAGGGGCTGGAAACACCATATATTTT
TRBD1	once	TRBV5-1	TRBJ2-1	CASKRDSREQFF	TGCGCCAGCAAAAGGGACAGCCGAGAGCAGTTCTTC
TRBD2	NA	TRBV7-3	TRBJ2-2	CASTVSGGLNTGELFF	TGTGCCAGCACCGTAAGCGGGGGCCTTAACACCGGGGAGCTGTTTTTT
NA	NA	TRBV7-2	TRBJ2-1	CASSLGRGGGLDNEQFF	TGTGCCAGCAGCTTAGGGCGGGGCGGGGGCCTTGACAATGAGCAGTTCTTC
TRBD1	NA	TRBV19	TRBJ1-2	CASSTQRDREMFTF	TGTGCCAGTAGTACCCAACGGGACAGGGAGATGTTCACCTTC
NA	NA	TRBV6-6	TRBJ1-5	CASSPSGTGNQPQHF	TGTGCCAGCAGCCCGTCAGGGACTGGGAATCAGCCCCAGCATTTT
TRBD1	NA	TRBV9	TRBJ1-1	CASSVVDRADDAFF	TGTGCCAGCAGCGTAGTCGACAGGGCGGACGACGCTTTCTTT